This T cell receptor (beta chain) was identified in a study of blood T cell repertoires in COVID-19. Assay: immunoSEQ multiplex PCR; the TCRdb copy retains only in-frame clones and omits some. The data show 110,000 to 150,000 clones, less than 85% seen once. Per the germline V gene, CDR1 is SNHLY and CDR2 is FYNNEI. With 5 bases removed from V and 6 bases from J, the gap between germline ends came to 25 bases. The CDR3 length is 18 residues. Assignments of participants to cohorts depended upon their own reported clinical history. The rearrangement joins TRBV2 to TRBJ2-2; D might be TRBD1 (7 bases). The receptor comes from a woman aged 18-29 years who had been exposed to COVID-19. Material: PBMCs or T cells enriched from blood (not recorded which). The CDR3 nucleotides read TGTGCCAGCAGTAGACGACAGGGTAGGGCGGGAATTGCCGGGGAGCTGTTTTTT. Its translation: CASSRRQGRAGIAGELFF.